A single sample gave rise to the 8 T cell receptor beta chains below, sequenced in a study of blood T cell repertoires in COVID-19. The repertoire was sequenced with immunoSEQ multiplex PCR; TCRdb's copy has only in-frame clones and lacks some. The table shows some 140,000 clones, with approximately 78% occurring only once. Sequencing was carried out using peripheral blood. The receptors were sampled from a man between 60 and 75 years old who had recovered from COVID-19.

This chain joins TRBV7-3 and TRBJ1-1; D remains unclear. The CDR3 is 13 amino acids. CDR1 and CDR2 from the germline V gene are SGHTA and FQGTGA. The V end was cut by 4 bases, the J end by 10 bases, with 16 bases between. CDR3 DNA sequence: TGTGCCAGCAGCTCCCAAACGAGGTTCGTAGCTTTCTTT. Protein: CASSSQTRFVAFF.

V and J are TRBV2 and TRBJ1-1, with D uncertain. Trimming left V 5 bases short and J 0 bases short, with 13 bases between. The CDR3 has 15 residues. From germline, CDR1 is SNHLY and CDR2 FYNNEI. The CDR3, as DNA: TGTGCCAGCAGTAGCCAGGCCTTCATGAACACTGAAGCTTTCTTT. It codes for CASSSQAFMNTEAFF.

This sequence joins TRBV6-5 and TRBJ1-6; D might be TRBD1 (5 bases). Trimming stripped 6 bases from V and 8 bases from J, with 14 bases between. Germline values: CDR1 MNHEY, CDR2 SVGAGI. The CDR3 covers 14 residues. The CDR3 nucleotides read TGTGCCAGCAGGCGACAGCGCTCTGATTCACCCCTCCACTTT. Its protein product is CASRRQRSDSPLHF.

This chain joins TRBV19 and TRBJ2-1, with 9 bases fitting TRBD2. Looked up from germline, CDR1 is LNHDA and CDR2 is SQIVND (reference sequence). J gave up 8 bases and V 6 bases, and 11 bases lay outside the gene matches. There are 15 residues in the CDR3. Written as DNA, the CDR3 is TGTGCCAGTAGGGTTAAATTAGCGGGAGTCGATGAGCAGTTCTTC. Translating it yields CASRVKLAGVDEQFF.

V usage is TRBV7-2 and J usage is TRBJ2-7; 8 bases are shared with TRBD2. CDR3 length: 14 residues. Germline V lookup: CDR1 SGHTA, CDR2 FQGNSA. The junction had 5 bases not matched to a gene; V was cut back by 2 bases and J by 5 bases. The CDR3 reads CASSLPAGEHEQYF. The CDR3 DNA follows: TGTGCCAGCAGCTTACCAGCGGGAGAACACGAGCAGTACTTC.

This chain uses TRBV6-1 with TRBJ1-6; D perhaps matches TRBD1 (6 bases). V shed 0 bases and J shed 9 bases, with 24 bases lying between them. Germline loops: CDR1 MNHNS, CDR2 SASEGT. The CDR3 is made up of 19 amino acids. Written as DNA, the CDR3 is TGTGCCAGCAGTGAAGCAAGGCAGGGGCGTCGGGCTCGGGGTTCACCCCTCCACTTT. Translation gives CASSEARQGRRARGSPLHF.

V gene TRBV6-5 combines with J gene TRBJ1-1, with a tentative D call TRBD1 (6 bases). V shed 7 bases and J shed 4 bases, with 13 bases lying between them. Germline CDR1 reads MNHEY; CDR2 reads SVGAGI. This CDR3 region has 13 residues. CDR3 nucleotides: TGTGCCAGCAAAGTCGGACAGAGCACTGAAGCTTTCTTT. Amino acid sequence: CASKVGQSTEAFF.

The CDR3 DNA reads TGTGCCTGGAGCCGAAGCCCCACTAATGGAAACACCATATATTTT. Translating it yields CAWSRSPTNGNTIYF. V is TRBV30 and J is TRBJ1-3; D remains ambiguous. There are 15 residues in the CDR3. V was clipped by 3 bases and J by 3 bases, with 15 bases between them. Germline V gene data show CDR1 as GTSNPN and CDR2 as SVGIG (reference sequence).